This T cell receptor (beta chain) came from a study of shared clonotypes between healthy human individuals. Generated by immunoSEQ multiplex PCR, the TCRdb table keeps only in-frame clones and is missing some. The sample yields about 680,000 clones, less than 80% seen once. This clone appeared a few times. This clonotype originated in a woman aged 25 to 39 in good health. The sequencing sample was made of memory CD4+ T cells sorted from blood. Subset defined: CD45RA-negative fraction.

CDR3 bases: TGCGCCAGCAGCGCGGACGGCTATGGCTACACCTTC. Its translation is CASSADGYGYTF. The V call is TRBV5-1, the J call TRBJ1-2; D call uncertain. CDR3 length: 12 amino acids. V lost 4 bases and J 4 bases, leaving 8 bases between the germline ends. Germline CDR1 SGHRS, CDR2 YFSETQ.